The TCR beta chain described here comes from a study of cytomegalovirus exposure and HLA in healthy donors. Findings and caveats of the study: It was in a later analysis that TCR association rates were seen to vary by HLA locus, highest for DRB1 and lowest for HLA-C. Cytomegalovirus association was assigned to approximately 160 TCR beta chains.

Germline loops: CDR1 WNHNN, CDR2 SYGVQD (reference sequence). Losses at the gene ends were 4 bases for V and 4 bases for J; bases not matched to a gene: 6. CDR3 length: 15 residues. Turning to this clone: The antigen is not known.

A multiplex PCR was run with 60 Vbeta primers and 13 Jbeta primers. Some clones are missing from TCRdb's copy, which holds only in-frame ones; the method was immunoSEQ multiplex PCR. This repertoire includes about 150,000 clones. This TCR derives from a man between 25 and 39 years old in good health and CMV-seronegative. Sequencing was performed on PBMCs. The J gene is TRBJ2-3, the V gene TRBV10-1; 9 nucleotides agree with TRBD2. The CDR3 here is CASSVLAGFSDTQYF. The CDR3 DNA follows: TGCGCCAGCAGTGTCCTAGCGGGATTTTCAGATACGCAGTATTTT.